This T cell receptor beta chain originates from a study of blood T cell repertoires in COVID-19. Study details: Specimens from acute and convalescent COVID-19 originated in the United States, Italy and Spain. PBMCs, B-cell-depleted T cells, or T cells were the source of the cDNA or gDNA that made up the material.

CDR3 length: 13 residues. Germline V gene data show CDR1 as SGHDT and CDR2 as YYEEEE. J gave up 5 bases and V 4 bases, and 2 bases lay outside the gene matches. Study processing details: Reference gene primers were amplified, and this amplification served to estimate nucleated cell counts. Sequencing was performed with immunoSEQ multiplex PCR; in TCRdb, only in-frame clones are kept and a portion is missing. V and J calls and clone size follow that table, whereas D and trimming were derived from the DNA. The sample holds 75,000 to 95,000 clones, around 90% seen once. The gene calls are TRBV5-6 and TRBJ2-2; 7 bases line up with TRBD2. The receptor comes from a man aged 45-65 years with active COVID-19. Source material: peripheral blood. The CDR3 DNA reads as TGTGCCAGCAGCCCGGGGGGTACCGGGGAGCTGTTTTTT. Amino acids: CASSPGGTGELFF.